The subject of this entry is one T cell receptor (beta chain). The target antigen is unknown. Sequencing used immunoSEQ multiplex PCR; TCRdb keeps in-frame clones, though not all of them. The sample carries 150,000 or so clones, approximately 91% recorded once. The sample comes from a study of T cell responses to AZD1222 COVID-19 vaccine. Notes on the study in general: Recipients of AZD1222 seropositive at baseline numbered only 6 or 7. CD4 TCRs linked to vaccination spanned spike, dominating at 160-218 and 743-854. A reported finding is that nearly half of spike-specific TCRs target unmutated variant regions. Donors were mostly white British, more females; clonal diversity possibly underestimated.

CDR1 and CDR2 (germline): SEHNR, FQNEAQ (reference sequence). V lost 2 bases, J lost 4 bases, and 11 bases lay in between. The CDR3 length is 14 residues. V gene TRBV7-9 combines with J gene TRBJ1-2, with D possibly matching TRBD1 (6 bases). Sample: peripheral blood, taken 28 days after the second AZD1222 dose. The sequence was collected from an adult who received the AZD1222 COVID-19 vaccine. The CDR3 bases are TGTGCCAGCAGCTTAATACAGGGCGTCTATGGCTACACCTTC. Encoded protein: CASSLIQGVYGYTF.